A single sample gave rise to the 5 T cell receptor beta chains below, sequenced in a study of vaccination and CD4 T cells after COVID-19 (dated by TCRdb to 2022 to 2024). Their antigen targets remain unknown. Library method: PCR. Sequencing relied on an Illumina iSeq 100. DNA from cultured CD4+ T cells was subjected to TCR sequencing with the Oncomine TCR Beta short-read assay at the Johns Hopkins FTIC core. TCRdb's own reprocessing of the public reads used fastp at Q25 and MiXCR and kept productive beta chains. Each entry is one CDR3 protein sequence, shown with its most common DNA and genes. Recorded for this sample are 15,000 or so distinct CDR3 sequences; more than 45% of them occurred a single time. The top ten constitute around 7.9% of the sample. Sample treatment or condition, as interpreted from the label and publication: approximately 11-day PBMC culture with coronavirus spike peptide pools or control peptides (ViraFEST assay).

The sequenced material came from CD4+ T cells from blood, cultured in vitro. These receptors all stem from a human donor who had recovered from COVID-19.

This clonotype appeared a few times. V usage is TRBV7-9 and J usage is TRBJ2-5, with D perhaps matching TRBD2 (6 bases). The V and J ends lost 5 bases and 2 bases respectively, with 9 bases between them. Germline CDR1 reads SEHNR; CDR2 reads FQNEAQ (reference sequence). CDR3 length equals 13 residues. CDR3 sequence: CASSRDSQETQYF. The CDR3 DNA is TGTGCCAGCAGCCGGGACTCGCAAGAGACCCAGTACTTC.

This clonotype is deemed large (0.1 to 1%). The chain joins TRBV7-6 to TRBJ2-7; 8 bases map to TRBD1. Trimming took 5 bases from V and 5 from J; bases not matched to a gene: 2. The germline CDR1 and CDR2 sequences are SGHVS and FNYEAQ. CDR3 length equals 12 residues. The CDR3 sequence: CASSPTGDEQYF. The CDR3 DNA follows: TGTGCCAGCAGCCCGACAGGGGACGAGCAGTACTTC.

In this sample, this clonotype turned up a few times. The chain has TRBV6-1 and TRBJ1-2, with D unresolved. The CDR3 spans 13 residues. Germline V CDR1 and CDR2: MNHNS, SASEGT. V shed 6 bases and J shed 7 bases, with 15 bases lying between them. The CDR3 DNA is TGTGCCAGCAGCCCGGGCAGTCCAAGTGGCTACACCTTC. As protein: CASSPGSPSGYTF.

The chain is built from TRBV20-1 and TRBJ2-1, with 7 nucleotides matching TRBD1. Trimming cost V 6 bases and J 2 bases; bases outside gene matches: 7. CDR1 DFQATT and CDR2 SNEGSKA come from the germline V gene (reference sequence). CDR3 size: 14 residues. CDR3 region: CSALGGSPYNEQFF. The CDR3 coding sequence is TGCAGTGCCCTAGGGGGCTCGCCCTACAATGAGCAGTTCTTC.

This clonotype was seen more than once but under ten times. This sequence joins TRBV7-2 and TRBJ1-2, with 12 bases that match TRBD1. This CDR3 comprises 17 residues. Germline V gene data show CDR1 as SGHTA and CDR2 as FQGNSA. The V and J ends lost 1 base and 8 bases, in that order; junction bases with no gene match: 11. The DNA of the CDR3 is TGTGCCAGCAGCTTAGGTGGGACAGGGGGCGTCCGAGGCGGCTACACCTTC. Translated, it gives CASSLGGTGGVRGGYTF.